Each of the 29 T cell receptor beta chains below was sequenced from the same sample in a study of blood T cell repertoires in COVID-19. Method: immunoSEQ multiplex PCR; TCRdb's copy keeps in-frame clones and lacks some. In the table there are approximately 170,000 clones, roughly 85% of which are singletons. The specimen sequenced was PBMCs or T cells enriched from blood (not recorded which). Receptor source: a woman aged 18-29 years who had recovered from COVID-19.

This clone was found a few times. J is TRBJ2-3 and V is TRBV10-2, with 8 bases fitting TRBD1. J lost 6 bases, V lost 7 bases, and 9 bases had no gene match. The germline CDR1 and CDR2 sequences are WSHSY and SAAADI. The CDR3 runs 14 residues. The CDR3 DNA follows: TGCGCCAGCACCGAACAGGGGGTGGGTGATACGCAGTATTTT. It translates to CASTEQGVGDTQYF.

This clone occurred once. The chain uses TRBV2 and TRBJ1-1; D unresolved. V was trimmed by 6 bases and J by 3 bases, leaving 11 bases between them. This CDR3 is built from 13 residues. The germline gives CDR1 SNHLY, CDR2 FYNNEI. CDR3 residues: CASRRRVDTEAFF. Here the CDR3 DNA reads TGTGCCAGCAGGAGAAGAGTGGACACTGAAGCTTTCTTT.

This chain uses TRBV19 with TRBJ1-2; D is unresolved. The CDR3 is made up of 12 amino acids. CDR1 and CDR2 from the germline V gene are LNHDA and SQIVND (reference sequence). Trimming removed 5 bases at V and 5 bases at J, with 9 bases between. For the CDR3, the DNA is TGTGCCAGTAGTTCCTTAGAGTATGGCTACACCTTC. It codes for CASSSLEYGYTF.

This chain joins TRBV28 and TRBJ1-2; D gene ambiguous. CDR3 length equals 12 residues. Trimming took 8 bases from V and 4 from J, leaving 11 bases between them. Germline V gene sequence: CDR1 MDHEN, CDR2 SYDVKM. This CDR3 is CASRSSSYGYTF. The CDR3 DNA follows: TGTGCCAGCCGTAGCAGCTCCTATGGCTACACCTTC.

The rearrangement uses TRBV19 and TRBJ1-1, with TRBD1 matching over 12 bases. V shed 5 bases, J shed 5 bases, and the junction held 6 bases outside the gene matches. The CDR3 runs 15 residues. The germline gives CDR1 LNHDA, CDR2 SQIVND (reference sequence). This CDR3 is CASSAGTGGETEAFF. CDR3 coding DNA: TGTGCCAGTAGTGCAGGGACAGGGGGCGAGACTGAAGCTTTCTTT.

The V call is TRBV20-1, the J call TRBJ2-7, with 8 positions matching TRBD2. The germline V gene has CDR1 DFQATT and CDR2 SNEGSKA (reference sequence). Trimming removed 3 bases from V and 5 bases from J; junction bases left unmatched: 12. The CDR3 length is 15 residues. CDR3 DNA: TGCAGTGCTAGTGGCTTCGGGAGGGCCCCCGACGAGCAGTACTTC. It specifies CSASGFGRAPDEQYF.

The chain has TRBV2 and TRBJ2-7; TRBD2 aligns across 10 bases. This CDR3 is 15 amino acids long. CDR1 is SNHLY and CDR2 is FYNNEI in the germline V gene. V gave up 1 base and J gave up 5 bases; unmatched junction bases: 5. The CDR3 region has the DNA TGTGCCAGCAGTGAAGGGCTAGCGGGGGATAACGAGCAGTACTTC. Protein: CASSEGLAGDNEQYF.

The chain links TRBV27 to TRBJ2-5; 10 bases match TRBD1. Looked up from germline, CDR1 is MNHEY and CDR2 is SMNVEV (reference sequence). This CDR3 contains 17 residues. J was trimmed by 7 bases and V by 6 bases; bases with no gene match: 17. In nucleotides, the CDR3 is TGTGCCAGCAGCCGGACGGGACAGGGGACCTCCAGGAGGACCCAGTACTTC. Residues: CASSRTGQGTSRRTQYF.

The gene calls are TRBV7-9 and TRBJ1-2, with D perhaps TRBD1 (6 bases). V was trimmed by 7 bases and J by 0 bases, leaving 24 bases between them. The CDR3 has 18 amino acids. Germline V lookup: CDR1 SEHNR, CDR2 FQNEAQ (reference sequence). The CDR3 DNA is TGTGCCAGCACCCCTTTGGACAGCGAACCAGGAGCTAACTATGGCTACACCTTC. Its protein is CASTPLDSEPGANYGYTF.

The V gene is TRBV27, the J gene TRBJ1-1; D is unresolved. V was cut by 3 bases and J by 3 bases, with 8 bases left in between. Per the germline V gene, CDR1 is MNHEY and CDR2 is SMNVEV (reference sequence). The CDR3 sequence is 13 residues long. CDR3 DNA sequence: TGTGCCAGCAGTTTCCGGAGCTACACTGAAGCTTTCTTT. This gives the protein CASSFRSYTEAFF.

The V and J genes are TRBV2 and TRBJ2-3, with 8 bases lining up with TRBD2. After removal of 4 bases from V and 2 bases from J, the junction contained 5 bases not matched to a gene. The CDR3 has 15 residues. CDR1 and CDR2 from the germline V gene are SNHLY and FYNNEI. Here the CDR3 reads CASSGISGTTDTQYF. CDR3 DNA sequence: TGTGCCAGCAGTGGAATTAGCGGGACCACAGATACGCAGTATTTT.

The genes are TRBV5-1 and TRBJ1-1; 7 bases line up with TRBD1. The V segment lost 6 bases and the J segment 5 bases; nucleotides outside the gene matches: 7. CDR3 size: 13 residues. The germline gives CDR1 SGHRS, CDR2 YFSETQ. This CDR3 reads CASNRQGSTEAFF. The CDR3 DNA reads as TGCGCCAGCAACCGACAGGGATCGACTGAAGCTTTCTTT.

V is TRBV27 and J is TRBJ1-5; tentatively, D is TRBD1 (6 bases). The germline V and J ends were trimmed by 5 bases and 9 bases, with 17 bases remaining between them. Per the germline V gene, CDR1 is MNHEY and CDR2 is SMNVEV (reference sequence). CDR3 length: 14 residues. For the CDR3, the DNA is TGTGCCAGCAGTCCCCGCGGGGGCGAGAGGCCCCAGCATTTT. Protein sequence: CASSPRGGERPQHF.

V and J are TRBV28 and TRBJ1-5; 9 nucleotides agree with TRBD1. Germline CDR1 and CDR2: MDHEN and SYDVKM. V shed 6 bases and J 7 bases; nucleotides not matched to a gene: 10. This CDR3 is built from 15 residues. The chain's CDR3 is CASRTRDREEQPQHF. The CDR3 DNA reads TGTGCCAGCAGAACCCGGGACAGGGAGGAACAGCCCCAGCATTTT.

V is TRBV5-1 and J is TRBJ1-1, with no clear D. V shed 1 base and J shed 1 base, with 5 bases lying between them. The CDR3 runs 13 residues. Germline V lookup: CDR1 SGHRS, CDR2 YFSETQ. The CDR3 nucleotides read TGCGCCAGCAGCTTGTGGCAGAACACTGAAGCTTTCTTT. Translated: CASSLWQNTEAFF.

The chain joins TRBV4-1 to TRBJ2-7, with TRBD1 as a possible D gene (6 bases). This CDR3 is 16 amino acids long. Trimming stripped 2 bases from V and 0 bases from J, with 14 bases between. From germline, CDR1 is MGHRA and CDR2 YSYEKL. CDR3 amino acids: CASSQITGTFSYEQYF. CDR3 nucleotide sequence: TGCGCCAGCAGCCAAATCACCGGGACATTCTCCTACGAGCAGTACTTC.

The chain employs TRBV10-3 and TRBJ2-2; TRBD2 matches 10 bases. Per germline, CDR1 ENHRY and CDR2 SYGVKD. V gave up 2 bases and J gave up 4 bases; unmatched junction bases: 4. The CDR3 totals 16 residues. CDR3 DNA sequence: TGTGCCATCAGTGAGACTAGCGGGAAAATCACCGGGGAGCTGTTTTTT. Translated, it gives CAISETSGKITGELFF.

The rearrangement joins TRBV5-5 to TRBJ1-2; D not resolved. Trimming stripped 0 bases from V and 3 bases from J, with 9 bases between. The CDR3 is made up of 14 amino acids. Germline values: CDR1 SGHKS, CDR2 YYEKEE (reference sequence). The DNA of the CDR3 is TGTGCCAGCAGCTTGGTTCTCGCGGACTATGGCTACACCTTC. Encoded protein: CASSLVLADYGYTF.

This clone was seen more than once but under ten times. This sequence joins TRBV5-1 and TRBJ1-2; TRBD1 matches at 10 bases. The CDR3 contains 14 residues. Germline CDR1 is SGHRS and CDR2 is YFSETQ. The V segment lost 3 bases and the J segment 4 bases; nucleotides outside the gene matches: 3. The DNA of the CDR3 is TGCGCCAGCAGCTCGGGACAGGGGACCTATGGCTACACCTTC. This encodes CASSSGQGTYGYTF. The full variable domain, its missing parts supplied by reference TRBV5-1 and TRBJ1-2, is KAGVTQTPRYLIKTRGQQVTLSCSPISGHRSVSWYQQTPGQGLQFLFEYFSETQRNKGNFPGRFSGRQFSNSRSEMNVSTLELGDSALYLCASSSGQGTYGYTFGSGTRLTVV.

The rearrangement links TRBV4-2 to TRBJ2-1; D is unresolved. V was clipped by 1 base and J by 4 bases, with 8 bases between them. The germline gives CDR1 LGHNA, CDR2 YNFKEQ. The CDR3 extends over 14 amino acids. The CDR3 DNA reads as TGTGCCAGCAGCCAAGTTACACTATACAATGAGCAGTTCTTC. Its protein is CASSQVTLYNEQFF.

The chain combines TRBV19 with TRBJ2-2; D uncertain. The V end lost 4 bases, the J end lost 1 base, and 7 bases lay between the germline ends. CDR3 length: 14 amino acids. CDR1 LNHDA and CDR2 SQIVND come from the germline V gene (reference sequence). The CDR3 DNA follows: TGTGCCAGTAGTACCCAGGTGAACACCGGGGAGCTGTTTTTT. Its translation is CASSTQVNTGELFF.

The chain carries TRBV18 and TRBJ1-1, with D uncertain. The germline gives CDR1 KGHSH, CDR2 LQKENI. The CDR3 is 13 residues long. Deletions cut 3 bases from V and 4 bases from J, with 9 bases between. Here the CDR3 reads CASSPTLVTEAFF. Written as DNA, the CDR3 is TGTGCCAGCTCACCTACTTTGGTCACTGAAGCTTTCTTT.

The rearrangement uses TRBV5-1 and TRBJ1-1, with TRBD1 as a possible D gene (6 bases). CDR1 SGHRS and CDR2 YFSETQ come from the germline V gene. This CDR3 has 15 residues. V lost 4 bases, J lost 1 base, and 14 bases lay in between. In DNA, the CDR3 is TGCGCCAGCAGCCCCCGGACAGAGAGGAACACTGAAGCTTTCTTT. Translated, it gives CASSPRTERNTEAFF.

This chain links TRBV2 with TRBJ2-7, with D tentatively TRBD2 (6 bases). Germline assignment: CDR1 SNHLY and CDR2 FYNNEI. There are 15 residues in the CDR3. The V end was cut by 7 bases, the J end by 5 bases, with 21 bases between. The CDR3 here is CASNAGGWESDEQYF. The CDR3 DNA is TGTGCCAGCAACGCCGGGGGTTGGGAATCGGACGAGCAGTACTTC. Full variable domain (remainder filled in from reference TRBV2 and TRBJ2-7): EPEVTQTPSHQVTQMGQEVILRCVPISNHLYFYWYRQILGQKVEFLVSFYNNEISEKSEIFDDQFSVERPDGSNFTLKIRSTKLEDSAMYFCASNAGGWESDEQYFGPGTRLTVT.

V and J are TRBV10-2 and TRBJ1-2, with D perhaps matching TRBD1 (5 bases). Germline assignment: CDR1 WSHSY and CDR2 SAAADI. There are 15 residues in the CDR3. V lost 1 base to trimming and J lost 7 bases, with 16 bases between them. The CDR3 sequence is CASSEWGGAGRGYTF. The CDR3 bases are TGCGCCAGCAGTGAGTGGGGGGGAGCAGGTCGTGGCTACACCTTC.

The J gene is TRBJ1-2, the V gene TRBV29-1; unclear D gene. The CDR3 sequence is 14 residues long. Per the germline V gene, CDR1 is SQVTM and CDR2 is ANQGSEA. The V end lost 1 base, the J end lost 0 bases, and 9 bases lay between the germline ends. This CDR3 is CSVEARGANYGYTF. The CDR3 nucleotides read TGCAGCGTTGAAGCGCGGGGTGCTAACTATGGCTACACCTTC.

The chain recombines TRBV27 with TRBJ2-3, with D perhaps TRBD2 (6 bases). The germline V and J ends were trimmed by 7 bases and 2 bases, with 16 bases remaining between them. Germline CDR1 MNHEY, CDR2 SMNVEV (reference sequence). This CDR3 contains 15 residues. Written as DNA, the CDR3 is TGTGCCAGCACGCGGGAATCCGGGTACACAGATACGCAGTATTTT. It translates to CASTRESGYTDTQYF.

The J gene is TRBJ1-1, the V gene TRBV10-3; D not resolved. The V and J ends lost 4 bases and 8 bases respectively, with 14 bases between them. The CDR3 totals 13 residues. Germline values: CDR1 ENHRY, CDR2 SYGVKD. CDR3 nucleotides: TGTGCCATCAGTGCCCAGGCAGCCTCAGAAGCTTTCTTT. Translating it yields CAISAQAASEAFF.

As to this clone: One end of the junction fails to match germline, which may point to a read error. The chain is built from TRBV6-5 and TRBJ2-3; unclear D gene. Looked up from germline, CDR1 is MNHEY and CDR2 is SVGAGI. The CDR3 runs 12 residues. CDR3: CASSLFTDMQYF. Written as DNA, the CDR3 is TGTGCCAGCAGCTTGTTCACAGATATGCAGTATTTT.